The clone carrying this T cell receptor beta chain was counted between two and nine times. Despite likely unrecorded immune exposures, the donors were nominally healthy at the time of sampling. This entry is derived from a study of cytomegalovirus exposure and HLA in healthy donors. The PCR ran on 60 Vbeta and 13 Jbeta primers. Some clones are missing from TCRdb's copy, which holds only in-frame ones; the method was immunoSEQ multiplex PCR. The top ten clones hold 1.5% to 2% of a sample with about 160,000 clones, around 77% of them seen once. J gave up 7 bases and V 6 bases, and 15 bases lay outside the gene matches. The CDR3 loop spans 16 amino acids. Germline V gene data show CDR1 as SGHDT and CDR2 as YYEEEE.

The V and J genes are TRBV5-6 and TRBJ1-1; 10 bases fit TRBD1. Sequences were obtained from PBMCs. The sequence was collected from a woman aged 30 to 39 in good health and CMV-seronegative. The CDR3: CASTLKSRDRGFEAFF. CDR3 DNA sequence: TGTGCCAGCACATTAAAAAGCCGGGACAGGGGATTTGAAGCTTTCTTT.